The clone carrying this T cell receptor (beta chain) was recorded a few times. CDR1 and CDR2 (germline): MGHRA, YSYEKL. Trimming left V 0 bases short and J 0 bases short, with 18 bases between. CDR3 length: 20 residues. This sample was included in a study of blood T cell repertoires in COVID-19. Only in-frame clones appear in the TCRdb table, and some are missing; sequencing was by immunoSEQ multiplex PCR. The sample records around 130,000 clones, approximately 80% being singletons. The specimen sequenced was peripheral blood. This TCR was sampled from a man aged 40-49 years with active or convalescent COVID-19. The V call is TRBV4-1, the J call TRBJ1-6; D not certain. CDR3: CASSQEMRVGGSSYNSPLHF. CDR3 nucleotides: TGCGCCAGCAGCCAAGAAATGAGGGTTGGCGGTAGCTCCTATAATTCACCCCTCCACTTT.